This entry lists 19 T cell receptor beta chains sequenced from one sample in a study of naive and memory T cell subsets. Both TRBC1 and TRBC2 were covered by a beta constant-region primer of two equimolar oligonucleotides. Ligated cDNA was amplified by four rounds of PCR with nested alpha and beta constant-region primers and SP2. In TCRdb, the UMI-ligation and nested PCR reads were re-called with MiXCR into one record per CDR3 protein. The repertoire has 100,000 to 150,000 distinct CDR3 sequences, 36% of them found once; the top ten carry roughly 0.86%. Specimen: central memory CD4+ T cells from blood. The receptors originated from a human donor in good health.

This clonotype was recorded a few times. The genes are TRBV2 and TRBJ1-4; 11 positions agree with TRBD1. Per germline, CDR1 SNHLY and CDR2 FYNNEI. V gave up 6 bases and J gave up 7 bases; unmatched junction bases: 4. This CDR3 spans 14 amino acids. Here the CDR3 reads CASSGTGGSEKLFF. The CDR3 DNA reads TGTGCCAGCAGCGGGACAGGGGGTAGTGAAAAACTGTTTTTT.

This clonotype was seen a few times. The chain has TRBV6-6 and TRBJ2-1; D remains unclear. CDR3 size: 13 residues. Looked up from germline, CDR1 is MNHNY and CDR2 is SVGAGI (reference sequence). Trimming cost V 5 bases and J 8 bases, with 13 bases left between them. The CDR3 DNA follows: TGTGCCAGCAGTCCCCCCGGAAGTGATGAGCAGTTCTTC. It is translated as CASSPPGSDEQFF.

This clonotype was picked up a small number of times. The chain couples TRBV29-1 to TRBJ1-1; D gene ambiguous. This CDR3 is 13 amino acids long. V was pared by 5 bases and J by 5 bases, with 15 bases between. CDR1 is SQVTM and CDR2 is ANQGSEA in the germline V gene. The CDR3 bases are TGCAGCGTTTCACTCGGTTCGAGGACTGAAGCTTTCTTT. This codes for CSVSLGSRTEAFF.

This clonotype was counted ten times or more. The CDR3 nucleotides read TGTGCCAGCAGTTTCACCTACGAGCAGTACTTC. Its protein product is CASSFTYEQYF. The V gene is TRBV27, the J gene TRBJ2-7; D unresolved. Trimming shortened V by 3 bases and J by 2 bases, and 2 bases separated the two germline ends. The CDR3 runs to 11 residues. CDR1 and CDR2 from the germline V gene are MNHEY and SMNVEV (reference sequence).

V usage is TRBV6-5 and J usage is TRBJ2-1; D is uncertain. V lost 6 bases, J lost 8 bases, and 17 bases lay in between. The CDR3 contains 14 residues. Germline V gene sequence: CDR1 MNHEY, CDR2 SVGAGI. The CDR3 DNA is TGTGCCAGCAGCAAGGTCTCTAATATCGATGAGCAGTTCTTC. The encoded protein is CASSKVSNIDEQFF.

The chain couples TRBV6-6 to TRBJ2-1; D is undetermined. V lost 7 bases and J 10 bases, leaving 8 bases between the germline ends. Germline assignment: CDR1 MNHNY and CDR2 SVGAGI (reference sequence). This CDR3 is built from 10 residues. The CDR3 protein is CASKSHEQFF. In nucleotides, the CDR3 is TGTGCCAGCAAGTCTCACGAGCAGTTCTTC.

V usage is TRBV4-1 and J usage is TRBJ2-1, with 7 bases matching TRBD2. V dropped 4 bases and J dropped 3; count of bases not matched to a gene: 6. The CDR3 contains 15 residues. Germline CDR1 and CDR2: MGHRA and YSYEKL. CDR3 nucleotide sequence: TGCGCCAGCAGCCGACAAAGCGGGGTCTACAATGAGCAGTTCTTC. This encodes CASSRQSGVYNEQFF.

The gene calls are TRBV6-2 or TRBV6-3 and TRBJ2-1, with D possibly TRBD1 on 6 matching bases. V dropped 5 bases and J dropped 13 bases, with 9 bases sitting between them. Germline V CDR1 and CDR2: MNHEY, SVGEGT. The CDR3 loop spans 10 amino acids. The CDR3 is CASSRDKQFF. As DNA, the CDR3 is TGTGCCAGCAGTCGGGACAAACAGTTCTTC.

V usage is TRBV7-9 and J usage is TRBJ1-3; possible D gene TRBD1, 5 bases. The CDR3 runs to 11 residues. Germline V gives CDR1 SEHNR, CDR2 FQNEAQ (reference sequence). The germline V and J ends were trimmed by 8 bases and 10 bases, with 12 bases remaining between them. The CDR3 coding sequence is TGTGCCAGCGACCCCGGGGGGACCATATATTTT. Encoded protein: CASDPGGTIYF.

This clonotype was observed a few times. The chain is built from TRBV2 and TRBJ1-5, with TRBD1 matching over 9 bases. CDR3 length: 15 residues. V lost 4 bases and J lost 4; bases outside the gene matches: 5. CDR1 and CDR2 from the germline V gene are SNHLY and FYNNEI. This CDR3 reads CASSALQGANQPQHF. CDR3 sequence (DNA): TGTGCCAGCAGTGCACTACAGGGGGCGAATCAGCCCCAGCATTTT.

This clonotype was detected many times. The gene calls are TRBV28 and TRBJ2-1; D is possibly TRBD1 (5 bases). The length of the CDR3 is 12 residues. Germline assignment: CDR1 MDHEN and CDR2 SYDVKM. V was shortened by 5 bases and J by 9 bases, with 11 bases between the two germline ends. In DNA, the CDR3 is TGTGCCAGCAGTGTCAGGGTTCGTGAGCAGTTCTTC. It translates to CASSVRVREQFF. The variable domain in full, with the rest retrieved from reference TRBV28 and TRBJ2-1, is DVKVTQSSRYLVKRTGEKVFLECVQDMDHENMFWYRQDPGLGLRLIYFSYDVKMKEKGDIPEGYSVSREKKERFSLILESASTNQTSMYLCASSVRVREQFFGPGTRLTVL.

This clonotype was detected only a few times. The V gene is TRBV6-1, the J gene TRBJ2-2; D is possibly TRBD1 (5 bases). Germline V gives CDR1 MNHNS, CDR2 SASEGT. There are 14 residues in the CDR3. Deletions cut 3 bases from V and 6 bases from J, with 11 bases between. The CDR3 spells CASSEGLTPGELFF. CDR3 coding DNA: TGTGCCAGCAGTGAGGGGCTTACGCCCGGGGAGCTGTTTTTT.

This clonotype was detected once. V and J are TRBV7-8 and TRBJ1-1; tentatively, D is TRBD1 (5 bases). The germline CDR1 and CDR2 sequences are SGHVS and FQNEAQ. This CDR3 contains 14 residues. Trimming took off 1 base at V and 1 base at J, with 7 bases between the two ends. The CDR3 sequence is CASSLGQPNTEAFF. The CDR3 DNA is TGTGCCAGCAGCTTAGGACAGCCGAACACTGAAGCTTTCTTT. Supplemented by reference TRBV7-8 and TRBJ1-1, the full variable domain reads GAGVSQSPRYKVAKRGQDVALRCDPISGHVSLFWYQQALGQGPEFLTYFQNEAQLDKSGLPSDRFFAERPEGSVSTLKIQRTQQEDSAVYLCASSLGQPNTEAFFGQGTRLTVV.

The chain employs TRBV28 and TRBJ1-4; unclear D gene. The CDR3 loop spans 13 amino acids. CDR1 is MDHEN, CDR2 SYDVKM, per germline. V was clipped by 11 bases and J by 0 bases, with 10 bases between them. CDR3 residues: CASERSTNEKLFF. The CDR3 DNA follows: TGTGCCTCGGAGAGGTCAACTAATGAAAAACTGTTTTTT.

This clonotype has more than one count but fewer than ten. V is TRBV20-1 and J is TRBJ2-3, with D possibly matching TRBD2 (6 bases). Trimming cost V 5 bases and J 1 base, with 10 bases left between them. The CDR3 length is 13 residues. Germline V gives CDR1 DFQATT, CDR2 SNEGSKA (reference sequence). The CDR3 DNA follows: TGCAGTGCTCCGGAGGGAGGCACAGATACGCAGTATTTT. This gives the protein CSAPEGGTDTQYF.

This clonotype has a count of ten or more. The chain is built from TRBV14 and TRBJ2-1; D is unclear. CDR1 is SGHDN, CDR2 FVKESK, per germline. The ends were cut back, 0 bases at V and 8 bases at J, with 8 bases in the middle. The CDR3 covers 13 residues. DNA for the CDR3: TGTGCCAGCAGCCAAGATTCAGTGTATGAGCAGTTCTTC. Translated: CASSQDSVYEQFF. The entire variable domain, with the rest obtained from reference TRBV14 and TRBJ2-1, is as follows: EAGVTQFPSHSVIEKGQTVTLRCDPISGHDNLYWYRRVMGKEIKFLLHFVKESKQDESGMPNNRFLAERTGGTYSTLKVQPAELEDSGVYFCASSQDSVYEQFFGPGTRLTVL.

The table lists this clonotype with a few counts. The J gene is TRBJ1-2, the V gene TRBV7-3, with 7 positions matching TRBD1. The CDR3 spans 17 residues. CDR1 is SGHTA, CDR2 FQGTGA, per germline. V dropped 4 bases and J dropped 0; count of bases not matched to a gene: 11. CDR3 in DNA: TGTGCCAGCAGCTCAAACCCCAGACAGGGACCTAACTATGGCTACACCTTC. Amino acid sequence: CASSSNPRQGPNYGYTF.

This sequence joins TRBV5-6 and TRBJ2-7; D not resolved. Germline lookup yields CDR1 SGHDT and CDR2 YYEEEE. V was clipped by 2 bases and J by 2 bases, with 11 bases between them. This CDR3 region has 14 residues. CDR3: CASSFDARTYEQYF. The CDR3 coding sequence is TGTGCCAGCAGCTTTGACGCCAGAACCTACGAGCAGTACTTC.

This clonotype was detected once. This rearrangement joins TRBV11-2 to TRBJ2-2; tentatively, D is TRBD2 (5 bases). CDR1 and CDR2 (germline): SGHAT, FQNNGV. The V and J ends lost 1 base and 0 bases respectively, with 9 bases between them. CDR3 size: 16 residues. The CDR3 DNA reads TGTGCCAGCAGCTTAGGTACACTAGCGAACACCGGGGAGCTGTTTTTT. It encodes CASSLGTLANTGELFF.